These 20 T cell receptor beta chains were all obtained from the same sample, sequenced in a study of chemoradiotherapy in HPV16-positive cancers. Measured with immunoSEQ multiplex PCR; TCRdb has only the in-frame clones, and not every one. The sample shows roughly 70,000 clones, about nine tenths of them seen only once. Sequenced material: blood, taken from a patient who underwent chemoradiotherapy. Every receptor here comes from a human donor with HPV-associated anogenital cancer.

The V call is TRBV5-1, the J call TRBJ2-7; no clear D. Trimming pared 1 base from V and 3 bases from J, leaving 17 bases between. Germline lookup yields CDR1 SGHRS and CDR2 YFSETQ. The length of the CDR3 is 16 residues. In DNA, the CDR3 is TGCGCCAGCAGCTTGTCATTTGGGGTAAGAAGCTACGAGCAGTACTTC. Its translation is CASSLSFGVRSYEQYF.

The rearrangement links TRBV7-3 to TRBJ2-3, with D unresolved. Germline V CDR1 and CDR2: SGHTA, FQGTGA. Trimming took off 1 base at V and 1 base at J, with 6 bases between the two ends. CDR3 length equals 14 residues. The CDR3 region is CASSLNTGTDTQYF. Here the CDR3 DNA reads TGTGCCAGCAGCTTAAATACAGGCACAGATACGCAGTATTTT.

The rearrangement uses TRBV6-5 and TRBJ1-5; possible D gene TRBD1, 5 bases. The CDR3 contains 13 residues. The germline gives CDR1 MNHEY, CDR2 SVGAGI. V was pared by 2 bases and J by 6 bases, with 8 bases between. The CDR3 coding sequence is TGTGCCAGCAGTTACGGGGGAGGTCAGCCCCAGCATTTT. Translating it yields CASSYGGGQPQHF.

The V call is TRBV7-9, the J call TRBJ2-1; weak D call: TRBD2 (5 bases). This CDR3 region has 19 residues. Per germline, CDR1 SEHNR and CDR2 FQNEAQ (reference sequence). Trimming shortened V by 5 bases and J by 1 base, and 24 bases separated the two germline ends. For the CDR3, the DNA is TGTGCCAGCAGCCCCCCCCCGAGAGGGAGAGGTTTATCCTACAATGAGCAGTTCTTC. It is translated as CASSPPPRGRGLSYNEQFF.

The chain carries TRBV15 and TRBJ2-2; tentatively, D is TRBD2 (6 bases). The V end lost 2 bases, the J end lost 5 bases, and 12 bases lay between the germline ends. This CDR3 contains 15 residues. Germline CDR1 reads LNHNV; CDR2 reads YYDKDF (reference sequence). The CDR3 sequence is CATSRSGSLTGELFF. CDR3 sequence (DNA): TGTGCCACCAGCAGATCCGGGAGCCTTACCGGGGAGCTGTTTTTT.

The V and J genes are TRBV7-2 and TRBJ2-3; D not certain. This CDR3 has 14 residues. Deletions cut 2 bases from V and 1 base from J, with 7 bases between. Germline V gives CDR1 SGHTA, CDR2 FQGNSA. The CDR3, as DNA: TGTGCCAGCAGCTTATCTACACGCACAGATACGCAGTATTTT. Translating it yields CASSLSTRTDTQYF.

The chain employs TRBV7-9 and TRBJ1-2; the D gene is possibly TRBD1 (6 bases). Deletions cut 5 bases from V and 3 bases from J, with 16 bases between. CDR1 and CDR2 (germline): SEHNR, FQNEAQ (reference sequence). The CDR3 is made up of 15 amino acids. CDR3 DNA sequence: TGTGCCAGCAGCGACAACAGGGCTTTGGACTATGGCTACACCTTC. Residues: CASSDNRALDYGYTF.

The table lists this clone with a count of one. The V call is TRBV28, the J call TRBJ2-1, with 8 nucleotides matching TRBD1. There are 16 residues in the CDR3. The germline V gene has CDR1 MDHEN and CDR2 SYDVKM. J gave up 4 bases and V 3 bases, and 8 bases lay outside the gene matches. The CDR3 nucleotides read TGTGCCAGCAGTTTTTACGGACAGGGTATATACAATGAGCAGTTCTTC. Translation gives CASSFYGQGIYNEQFF.

This clone was seen a single time. This chain uses TRBV27 with TRBJ2-1, with D tentatively TRBD2 (6 bases). The CDR3 is 17 amino acids. Per germline, CDR1 MNHEY and CDR2 SMNVEV (reference sequence). Trimming removed 5 bases at V and 1 base at J, with 18 bases between. CDR3 amino acids: CASSPLGGTSSYNEQFF. In nucleotides, the CDR3 is TGTGCCAGCAGTCCCCTGGGAGGAACTTCGTCCTACAATGAGCAGTTCTTC.

The rearrangement joins TRBV7-6 to TRBJ2-3, with TRBD2 identical over 9 bases. The germline gives CDR1 SGHVS, CDR2 FNYEAQ. V lost 5 bases to trimming and J lost 6 bases; unmatched junction nucleotides: 12. There are 16 residues in the CDR3. The CDR3, as DNA: TGTGCCAGCAGCCCGGCTAGGACTAGCGTATTGGATACGCAGTATTTT. Translating it yields CASSPARTSVLDTQYF.

CDR3 coding DNA: TGTGCCAGCAGCTCCTATAAAACAGGGGACGGGGGCTACGAGCAGTACTTC. Translated, it gives CASSSYKTGDGGYEQYF. The chain uses TRBV11-2 and TRBJ2-7, with a possible D match to TRBD1 (7 bases). V was shortened by 4 bases and J by 3 bases, with 22 bases between the two germline ends. Germline values: CDR1 SGHAT, CDR2 FQNNGV. This CDR3 is built from 17 residues.

The rearrangement joins TRBV5-4 to TRBJ1-2, with 8 bases that match TRBD1. Per the germline V gene, CDR1 is SGHNT and CDR2 is YYREEE (reference sequence). This CDR3 is 15 amino acids long. V shed 5 bases and J 5 bases; nucleotides not matched to a gene: 11. The CDR3 sequence: CASSRQDRASYGYTF. The CDR3, as DNA: TGTGCCAGCAGTCGACAGGACAGGGCTAGTTATGGCTACACCTTC.

This chain links TRBV5-6 with TRBJ1-1, with a tentative D call TRBD1 (6 bases). The V gene lost 2 bases and the J gene lost 5 bases, with 19 bases spanning the gap. Germline V gene sequence: CDR1 SGHDT, CDR2 YYEEEE. The length of the CDR3 is 16 residues. The CDR3 coding sequence is TGTGCCAGCAGCTTAATTCAAGTTGGGGGCAGTACTGAAGCTTTCTTT. It yields the protein CASSLIQVGGSTEAFF.

The CDR3 sequence: CAISEMDEAFF. The CDR3 bases are TGTGCCATCAGTGAGATGGATGAAGCTTTCTTT. This chain uses TRBV10-3 with TRBJ1-1; D gene uncertain. There are 11 residues in the CDR3. Germline values: CDR1 ENHRY, CDR2 SYGVKD. The V and J ends lost 2 bases and 7 bases respectively, with 5 bases between them.

This chain joins TRBV4-1 and TRBJ1-2; 7 nucleotides align to TRBD1. Germline loops: CDR1 MGHRA, CDR2 YSYEKL. The ends lost 0 bases at V and 8 bases at J; junction bases unmatched: 9. This CDR3 contains 15 residues. The CDR3 DNA is TGCGCCAGCAGCCAAGATGTGGAACAGGGGTACGGCTACACCTTC. Its protein is CASSQDVEQGYGYTF.

CDR3 sequence: CASSDGVISALFF. The CDR3 region has the DNA TGTGCCAGCAGTGATGGGGTTATTAGTGCACTGTTTTTT. The chain couples TRBV6-1 to TRBJ1-4; the D is unclear. V gave up 3 bases and J gave up 13 bases, with 15 bases separating them. The CDR3 runs to 13 residues. Germline V gene data show CDR1 as MNHNS and CDR2 as SASEGT.

The chain carries TRBV5-1 and TRBJ1-4, with 7 bases lining up with TRBD1. Trimming cost V 0 bases and J 7 bases; bases outside gene matches: 6. The CDR3 spans 15 residues. Germline assignment: CDR1 SGHRS and CDR2 YFSETQ. CDR3 residues: CASSLGWQGGEKLFF. The CDR3 DNA reads TGCGCCAGCAGCTTGGGCTGGCAGGGGGGTGAAAAACTGTTTTTT.

J is TRBJ2-1 and V is TRBV19; perhaps D is TRBD1 or TRBD2 (6 bases each). Trimming left V 4 bases short and J 0 bases short, with 10 bases between. Germline values: CDR1 LNHDA, CDR2 SQIVND (reference sequence). The CDR3 extends over 15 amino acids. The chain's CDR3 is CASSSGTNSYNEQFF. The CDR3 nucleotides are TGTGCCAGTAGTAGCGGGACAAACTCCTACAATGAGCAGTTCTTC.

CDR3 in amino acids: CASSPPGPQYEQYF. The DNA of the CDR3 is TGTGCCAGCAGCCCCCCCGGTCCCCAGTACGAGCAGTACTTC. The genes are TRBV4-2 and TRBJ2-7; D ambiguous. Germline V gene sequence: CDR1 LGHNA, CDR2 YNFKEQ. The length of the CDR3 is 14 residues. V shed 4 bases and J shed 4 bases, with 14 bases lying between them.

The chain carries TRBV30 and TRBJ1-1; D ambiguous. Deletions cut 3 bases from V and 3 bases from J, with 11 bases between. The CDR3 runs 13 residues. Per the germline V gene, CDR1 is GTSNPN and CDR2 is SVGIG (reference sequence). DNA for the CDR3: TGTGCCTGGAGGGGCGGACCGTACACTGAAGCTTTCTTT. It codes for CAWRGGPYTEAFF.